The clone carrying this T cell receptor (beta chain) came up many times. V lost 6 bases and J 2 bases, leaving 5 bases between the germline ends. The CDR3 covers 11 residues. This record comes from a study of T-cell reconstitution after alpha-beta-depleted transplantation in children. The library targeted TCRbeta and was prepared with unique molecular identifiers. One entry per CDR3 protein results from TCRdb running MiXCR on the PCR reads. The sample includes about 600,000 distinct CDR3 sequences, roughly 10% seen only once; the top ten take less than 5%. The TCR was taken from a human donor who donated a stem cell graft to a child with acute myeloid leukemia. The chain carries TRBV12-3 or TRBV12-4 and TRBJ2-7, with D hard to call. This material consisted of PBMCs from the stem cell graft donor, taken from the stem cell graft. The CDR3 nucleotides are TGTGCCAGCAGCAAGGCCTACGAGCAGTACTTC. Translating it yields CASSKAYEQYF.